One sample yielded the 10 T cell receptor beta chains listed below, sequenced in a study of cytomegalovirus exposure and HLA in healthy donors. Vbeta (60) and Jbeta (13) primers were used in the PCR. TCRdb's table, derived via immunoSEQ multiplex PCR, lists solely in-frame clones and lacks some. The data show about 140,000 clones, with nearly 80% seen just once and 4.5% to 6.5% held by the top ten. Sequencing was done on a sample of PBMCs. The receptors shown here come from a male donor in good health and CMV-seronegative.

The chain joins TRBV9 to TRBJ1-1, with 7 bases identical to TRBD1. Trimming cost V 6 bases and J 11 bases; bases outside gene matches: 13. Germline V gene lookup returns CDR1 SGDLS and CDR2 YYNGEE. The CDR3 covers 13 residues. CDR3 sequence reads: CASNPVGDSDAFF. The CDR3, as DNA: TGTGCCAGCAACCCCGTGGGGGACAGCGACGCTTTCTTT.

The chain has TRBV5-4 and TRBJ2-5; 10 nucleotides agree with TRBD1. CDR1 is SGHNT and CDR2 is YYREEE in the germline V gene (reference sequence). Trimming at V came to 3 bases and at J to 1 base, leaving 3 bases not matched to a gene. There are 15 residues in the CDR3. The chain's CDR3 is CASSSRDRGQETQYF. CDR3 sequence (DNA): TGTGCCAGCAGCTCCCGGGACAGGGGCCAAGAGACCCAGTACTTC. Complete variable domain (other parts from reference TRBV5-4 and TRBJ2-5): ETGVTQSPTHLIKTRGQQVTLRCSSQSGHNTVSWYQQALGQGPQFIFQYYREEENGRGNFPPRFSGLQFPNYSSELNVNALELDDSALYLCASSSRDRGQETQYFGPGTRLLVL.

The V gene is TRBV2, the J gene TRBJ1-5; D unclear. Trimming stripped 6 bases from V and 4 bases from J, with 13 bases between. Germline CDR1 SNHLY, CDR2 FYNNEI. This CDR3 spans 14 amino acids. For the CDR3, the DNA is TGTGCCAGCAGCCCTGGAGAAGGAAATCAGCCCCAGCATTTT. Amino acids: CASSPGEGNQPQHF.

This rearrangement joins TRBV14 to TRBJ2-1; possibly TRBD2 for D (7 bases). V was cut by 2 bases and J by 8 bases, with 16 bases left in between. The CDR3 runs 15 residues. Germline CDR1 reads SGHDN; CDR2 reads FVKESK. CDR3 sequence: CASSQRGGPWDEQFF. CDR3 coding DNA: TGTGCCAGCAGCCAAAGGGGGGGGCCATGGGATGAGCAGTTCTTC.

A few counts support this clone. V gene TRBV4-2 combines with J gene TRBJ1-1, with 7 bases identical to TRBD1. This CDR3 comprises 15 residues. The junction had 5 bases not matched to a gene; V was cut back by 0 bases and J by 4 bases. From germline, CDR1 is LGHNA and CDR2 YNFKEQ. The CDR3 DNA reads TGTGCCAGCAGCCAAGAGACAGGGTTGAGCACTGAAGCTTTCTTT. This translates into CASSQETGLSTEAFF.

This rearrangement joins TRBV6-5 to TRBJ2-1; 12 nucleotides align to TRBD2. This CDR3 has 15 amino acids. Germline V gene lookup returns CDR1 MNHEY and CDR2 SVGAGI. V lost 4 bases and J lost 6; bases outside the gene matches: 4. The CDR3: CASSSPTSGSNEQFF. The CDR3 region has the DNA TGTGCCAGCAGTTCCCCGACTAGCGGGAGCAATGAGCAGTTCTTC.

A remark on this clone: The identical CDR3 is also encoded by other nucleotide sequences in the sample. The CDR3 DNA sequence: TGTGCCAGCAGTTATAGGGGAGGAACTGAAGCTTTCTTT. Protein: CASSYRGGTEAFF. This sequence joins TRBV6-5 and TRBJ1-1, with D maybe TRBD1 (5 bases). The V gene's germline CDR1 is MNHEY and CDR2 SVGAGI. CDR3 length: 13 amino acids. Trimming shortened V by 3 bases and J by 5 bases, and 10 bases separated the two germline ends.

This sequence joins TRBV2 and TRBJ2-2; D might be TRBD2 (5 bases). Germline lookup yields CDR1 SNHLY and CDR2 FYNNEI. The CDR3 covers 14 residues. Between the trimmed V and J ends, which lost 3 bases and 4 bases, there was a span of 9 bases. The CDR3 sequence is CASSEIGSTGELFF. The CDR3 nucleotides read TGTGCCAGCAGTGAGATAGGGAGCACCGGGGAGCTGTTTTTT.

The chain is built from TRBV5-1 and TRBJ1-2; D unresolved. Trimming stripped 2 bases from V and 4 bases from J, with 9 bases between. The CDR3 extends over 13 amino acids. Germline-derived CDR1 and CDR2 are SGHRS and YFSETQ. The CDR3 DNA reads TGCGCCAGCAGCTTCGGTTCTACCTATGGCTACACCTTC. This sequence encodes CASSFGSTYGYTF. The full variable domain, in which reference TRBV5-1 and TRBJ1-2 provide the parts outside the CDR3, is KAGVTQTPRYLIKTRGQQVTLSCSPISGHRSVSWYQQTPGQGLQFLFEYFSETQRNKGNFPGRFSGRQFSNSRSEMNVSTLELGDSALYLCASSFGSTYGYTFGSGTRLTVV.

V is TRBV18 and J is TRBJ2-5; TRBD1 matches 7 bases. CDR3 length equals 13 residues. V gave up 2 bases and J gave up 5 bases; unmatched junction bases: 2. Germline V lookup: CDR1 KGHSH, CDR2 LQKENI. Written as DNA, the CDR3 is TGTGCCAGCTCACCATCACAGGGGGAGACCCAGTACTTC. Its translation is CASSPSQGETQYF.